These 15 T cell receptor beta chains were all obtained from the same sample, sequenced in a study of blood T cell repertoires in COVID-19. Generated by immunoSEQ multiplex PCR, the TCRdb table keeps only in-frame clones and is missing some. The sample lists a few hundred thousand clones; around 80% were seen once. Sequencing was performed on PBMCs or T cells enriched from blood (not recorded which). The receptors were sampled from a man aged 25-45 years with acute COVID-19.

This chain connects TRBV2 to TRBJ1-2; no clear D gene. The length of the CDR3 is 13 residues. Trimming left V 6 bases short and J 4 bases short, with 12 bases between. Germline assignment: CDR1 SNHLY and CDR2 FYNNEI. This chain's CDR3 is CASRAAPSYGYTF. The CDR3 DNA sequence: TGTGCCAGCAGGGCCGCTCCTTCCTATGGCTACACCTTC.

The CDR3 spells CASSLGVTSTEAFF. The DNA for the CDR3 is TGTGCCAGCAGCTTGGGAGTTACTAGCACTGAAGCTTTCTTT. The chain carries TRBV5-8 and TRBJ1-1, with D hard to call. Germline V lookup: CDR1 SGHTS, CDR2 YDEGEE. The V end lost 0 bases, the J end lost 4 bases, and 10 bases lay between the germline ends. The CDR3 runs to 14 residues.

The rearrangement links TRBV11-2 to TRBJ2-7, with 8 bases matching TRBD1. This CDR3 has 17 residues. The junction had 14 bases not matched to a gene; V was cut back by 5 bases and J by 2 bases. Germline V lookup: CDR1 SGHAT, CDR2 FQNNGV. CDR3 residues: CASSPRGGQGLPYEQYV. DNA of the CDR3: TGTGCCAGCAGCCCGCGTGGAGGACAGGGACTCCCCTACGAGCAGTACGTC.

The chain employs TRBV5-4 and TRBJ1-4; no firm D call. Trimming pared 4 bases from V and 4 bases from J, leaving 11 bases between. CDR3 size: 14 residues. From germline, CDR1 is SGHNT and CDR2 YYREEE (reference sequence). CDR3 sequence (DNA): TGTGCCAGCAGCGCGAGAGAGAGTAATGAAAAACTGTTTTTT. This codes for CASSARESNEKLFF. Combining the CDR3 with reference TRBV5-4 and TRBJ1-4 gives the whole variable domain ETGVTQSPTHLIKTRGQQVTLRCSSQSGHNTVSWYQQALGQGPQFIFQYYREEENGRGNFPPRFSGLQFPNYSSELNVNALELDDSALYLCASSARESNEKLFFGSGTQLSVL.

There are a few counts of this clone. The V call is TRBV28, the J call TRBJ1-1, with D possibly matching TRBD1 (5 bases). V was trimmed by 8 bases and J by 1 base, leaving 11 bases between them. The germline gives CDR1 MDHEN, CDR2 SYDVKM. The CDR3 totals 13 residues. For the CDR3, the DNA is TGTGCCAGCGGCCCTGGGGCGAACACTGAAGCTTTCTTT. Amino acids: CASGPGANTEAFF.

V and J are TRBV12-3 or TRBV12-4 and TRBJ1-2; D is undetermined. V lost 5 bases, J lost 7 bases, and 14 bases lay in between. The CDR3 runs 13 residues. CDR3 residues: CASSLPLPRGYTF. The CDR3 coding sequence is TGTGCCAGCAGTCTCCCCCTCCCTCGTGGCTACACCTTC.

This chain joins TRBV27 and TRBJ2-1; 10 nucleotides align to TRBD2. This CDR3 has 17 residues. V gave up 3 bases and J gave up 0 bases; unmatched junction bases: 5. The germline gives CDR1 MNHEY, CDR2 SMNVEV (reference sequence). The CDR3 loop is CASSFQRGGHSYNEQFF. The CDR3 DNA sequence: TGTGCCAGCAGTTTTCAGCGGGGGGGCCACTCCTACAATGAGCAGTTCTTC.

This rearrangement joins TRBV19 to TRBJ2-3; D is perhaps TRBD1 (5 bases). The CDR3 covers 14 residues. The germline V gene has CDR1 LNHDA and CDR2 SQIVND (reference sequence). V was cut by 5 bases and J by 0 bases, with 9 bases left in between. In DNA, the CDR3 is TGTGCCAGTAGTCCAAGGACAAGCACAGATACGCAGTATTTT. Residues: CASSPRTSTDTQYF.

The gene calls are TRBV7-8 and TRBJ1-2, with 7 bases matching TRBD1. This CDR3 spans 13 amino acids. CDR1 and CDR2 from the germline V gene are SGHVS and FQNEAQ. V was pared by 4 bases and J by 13 bases, with 12 bases of the junction left unmatched. The CDR3 region has the DNA TGTGCCAGCAGCTCGTACACGGGACAGAGTATCACCTTC. It yields the protein CASSSYTGQSITF.

This clone was recorded once. This chain joins TRBV2 and TRBJ1-4; 7 bases align to TRBD1. The CDR3 sequence is 17 residues long. Unmatched junction bases numbered 8, after V lost 3 bases and J lost 1 base. Germline V gene sequence: CDR1 SNHLY, CDR2 FYNNEI. In DNA form, the CDR3 reads TGTGCCAGCAGTGATCTTGGGACAGTCATAACTAATGAAAAACTGTTTTTT. It codes for CASSDLGTVITNEKLFF.

This chain joins TRBV11-3 and TRBJ2-3; 9 nucleotides align to TRBD2. Germline CDR1 SGHNT, CDR2 YENEEA. V trimming: 2 bases; J trimming: 4 bases; junction bases outside the gene matches: 4. This CDR3 comprises 15 residues. CDR3: CASSLSSGRSDTQYF. Here the CDR3 DNA reads TGTGCCAGCAGCTTATCGAGCGGGAGGTCAGATACGCAGTATTTT.

The chain uses TRBV6-5 and TRBJ1-1, with D tentatively TRBD1 (5 bases). The germline CDR1 and CDR2 sequences are MNHEY and SVGAGI. Trimming pared 10 bases from V and 4 bases from J, leaving 19 bases between. This CDR3 comprises 14 residues. Written as DNA, the CDR3 is TGTGCCACCGCAGGAGGGGCGCAGATCACTGAAGCTTTCTTT. It translates to CATAGGAQITEAFF.

Remarks on this clone: The same CDR3 is also encoded by other DNA sequences in this sample. The CDR3 loop reads CATSVGGLYNEQFF. The CDR3 nucleotides are TGTGCCACCAGTGTGGGAGGGCTATACAATGAGCAGTTCTTC. The rearrangement links TRBV24-1 to TRBJ2-1; 7 positions match TRBD2. Germline CDR1 is KGHDR and CDR2 is SFDVKD. With 5 bases clipped from V and 4 bases from J, the junction kept 4 bases outside the gene matches. This CDR3 spans 14 amino acids.

The J gene is TRBJ2-1, the V gene TRBV14; tentatively, D is TRBD2 (5 bases). V lost 6 bases, J lost 2 bases, and 11 bases lay in between. The germline V gene has CDR1 SGHDN and CDR2 FVKESK. The length of the CDR3 is 14 residues. The CDR3 DNA reads as TGTGCCAGCAGTTTCCGGGATCCCTACAATGAGCAGTTCTTC. This encodes CASSFRDPYNEQFF.

The V gene is TRBV20-1, the J gene TRBJ2-7; maybe TRBD2 (6 bases). The germline V gene has CDR1 DFQATT and CDR2 SNEGSKA (reference sequence). This CDR3 comprises 13 residues. V was clipped by 3 bases and J by 3 bases, with 12 bases between them. The CDR3 bases are TGCAGTGCTAGTGGGGAGGATGGCTACGAGCAGTACGTC. Its protein product is CSASGEDGYEQYV.